Presented here are 25 T cell receptor beta chains from one specimen sequenced in a study of blood T cells in healthy people across ages. It was with a sample-barcoded 5' primer and a J-beta primer mix that a second PCR of roughly 7 to 12 cycles was run. TCRdb re-called the 5' RACE reads through MiXCR, storing one row per CDR3 protein. The sample lists roughly 1.4 million distinct CDR3 sequences, 59% occurring once. Sequenced input: blood. These receptors came from a man younger than 35 in good health.

This clonotype has a handful of counts. The V gene is TRBV6-5, the J gene TRBJ2-6; D gene unclear. The CDR3 is 14 amino acids. The germline V gene encodes CDR1 MNHEY and CDR2 SVGAGI. Trimming removed 4 bases at V and 6 bases at J, with 10 bases between. The CDR3 nucleotides read TGTGCCAGCAGTTGGTTCTCGGAGGCCAACGTCCTGACTTTC. Amino acid sequence: CASSWFSEANVLTF.

The chain combines TRBV25-1 with TRBJ2-7; D is unclear. The CDR3 runs 13 residues. With 1 base removed from V and 5 bases from J, the gap between germline ends came to 9 bases. Germline values: CDR1 MGHDK, CDR2 SYGVNS. The CDR3 bases are TGTGCCAGCAGTGAATCGACTCCACACGAGCAGTACTTC. It yields the protein CASSESTPHEQYF.

The V call is TRBV5-6, the J call TRBJ2-1; D is perhaps TRBD1 (7 bases). Germline CDR1 SGHDT, CDR2 YYEEEE. The CDR3 contains 18 residues. V lost 4 bases, J lost 1 base, and 21 bases lay in between. The CDR3 spells CASSIARGTVHSYNEQFF. The CDR3 region has the DNA TGTGCCAGCAGCATAGCCCGCGGGACAGTTCATTCCTACAATGAGCAGTTCTTC.

This chain connects TRBV15 to TRBJ1-3, with 12 bases lining up with TRBD1. The CDR3 runs 16 residues. CDR1 is LNHNV and CDR2 is YYDKDF in the germline V gene (reference sequence). Trimming took 3 bases from V and 5 from J; bases not matched to a gene: 5. The CDR3 sequence is CATSRPGQGARNTIYF. In DNA, the CDR3 is TGTGCCACCAGCAGGCCGGGACAGGGGGCGAGAAACACCATATATTTT.

This clonotype is a singleton in its sample. This chain connects TRBV27 to TRBJ2-7, with D possibly matching TRBD2 (6 bases). CDR3 length: 16 amino acids. Germline V gene sequence: CDR1 MNHEY, CDR2 SMNVEV (reference sequence). Trimming cost V 5 bases and J 3 bases, with 20 bases left between them. The CDR3 DNA is TGTGCCAGCAGTCCTCCGAGGGACGGGGGATTCTACGAGCAGTACTTC. Translating gives CASSPPRDGGFYEQYF.

As DNA, the CDR3 is TGTGCCTTATTATCGAGGGCCAAAAACATTCAGTACTTC. This encodes CALLSRAKNIQYF. The chain recombines TRBV21-1 with TRBJ2-4. TRBV21-1 is labeled a pseudogene. This CDR3 has 13 residues.

The DNA of the CDR3 is TGCAGTGCTACCGGGACAGGGGTACGTTACGAGCAGTACTTC. Translated: CSATGTGVRYEQYF. The chain employs TRBV20-1 and TRBJ2-7; 10 bases agree with TRBD1. Trimming removed 4 bases from V and 4 bases from J; junction bases left unmatched: 7. The germline CDR1 and CDR2 sequences are DFQATT and SNEGSKA (reference sequence). The CDR3 has 14 amino acids.

This chain uses TRBV27 with TRBJ2-7; the D is unclear. The germline gives CDR1 MNHEY, CDR2 SMNVEV (reference sequence). Trimming removed 4 bases at V and 2 bases at J, with 9 bases between. The CDR3 consists of 13 residues. The CDR3, as DNA: TGTGCCAGCAGTTCGGACCAAACCTACGAGCAGTACTTC. Its translation: CASSSDQTYEQYF.

This clonotype was seen a handful of times. V gene TRBV29-1 combines with J gene TRBJ2-1; 8 bases fit TRBD2. This CDR3 comprises 11 residues. The V gene's germline CDR1 is SQVTM and CDR2 ANQGSEA. Trimming cost V 8 bases and J 13 bases; bases outside gene matches: 10. Here the CDR3 DNA reads TGCAGCTCGGGACTAGGGAGAGAACAGTTCTTC. Translation: CSSGLGREQFF.

This clonotype has just a few counts. The chain couples TRBV29-1 to TRBJ2-1, with TRBD2 matching over 14 bases. The CDR3 sequence is 14 residues long. The J segment lost 6 bases and the V segment lost 4 bases, leaving 2 bases of the junction unmatched. Germline CDR1 and CDR2: SQVTM and ANQGSEA. The CDR3 protein is CSVGLAGGFNEQFF. The CDR3 DNA reads as TGCAGCGTTGGACTAGCGGGAGGGTTCAATGAGCAGTTCTTC.

The gene calls are TRBV18 and TRBJ2-7, with 7 nucleotides matching TRBD1. This CDR3 region has 13 residues. Germline lookup yields CDR1 KGHSH and CDR2 LQKENI. J gave up 5 bases and V 3 bases, and 4 bases lay outside the gene matches. The DNA for the CDR3 is TGTGCCAGCTCACCTGACAGGGTTGACGAGCAGTACTTC. Residues: CASSPDRVDEQYF.

This clonotype was observed a handful of times. The genes are TRBV20-1 and TRBJ2-3; TRBD2 matches 8 bases. V shed 5 bases and J 4 bases; nucleotides not matched to a gene: 11. Germline values: CDR1 DFQATT, CDR2 SNEGSKA (reference sequence). The CDR3 contains 15 residues. The CDR3 loop reads CSALGPAGDPDTQYF. The CDR3 DNA reads TGCAGTGCTTTAGGTCCAGCGGGAGACCCAGATACGCAGTATTTT.

The chain uses TRBV12-3 or TRBV12-4 and TRBJ2-7; TRBD1 agrees at 10 bases. The better agreement between TRBJ2-5 and the DNA end casts doubt on the J call. The CDR3 has 15 amino acids. CDR3 amino acids: CASSFGQGVGETQYF. For the CDR3, the DNA is TGTGCCAGCAGTTTTGGACAGGGGGTTGGTGAGACCCAGTACTTC.

V gene TRBV5-1 combines with J gene TRBJ1-1; no firm D call. Trimming took 4 bases from V and 6 from J, leaving 16 bases between them. CDR3 length: 14 amino acids. Germline lookup yields CDR1 SGHRS and CDR2 YFSETQ. The CDR3 sequence: CASSPVGGVPEAFF. The CDR3 region has the DNA TGCGCCAGCAGCCCCGTCGGCGGGGTCCCTGAAGCTTTCTTT.

The chain is built from TRBV10-3 and TRBJ2-5; tentative D call: TRBD1 (6 bases). Germline V gene sequence: CDR1 ENHRY, CDR2 SYGVKD. Trimming removed 2 bases at V and 0 bases at J, with 19 bases between. The CDR3 extends over 18 amino acids. This CDR3 is CAISEPPDGDMYQETQYF. In DNA form, the CDR3 reads TGTGCCATCAGTGAGCCGCCGGACGGGGACATGTACCAAGAGACCCAGTACTTC.

The CDR3 DNA sequence: TGTGCCATCAGTCCCCTACCAACAGATACGCAGTATTTT. It codes for CAISPLPTDTQYF. This chain links TRBV10-3 with TRBJ2-3; no clear D gene. From germline, CDR1 is ENHRY and CDR2 SYGVKD. The CDR3 consists of 13 residues. The germline V and J ends were trimmed by 5 bases and 3 bases, with 9 bases remaining between them.

V gene TRBV15 combines with J gene TRBJ1-1; D remains unclear. The CDR3 covers 14 residues. Germline CDR1 is LNHNV and CDR2 is YYDKDF (reference sequence). Trimming cost V 4 bases and J 0 bases, with 9 bases left between them. CDR3: CATSNRELNTEAFF. CDR3 nucleotides: TGTGCCACCAGCAACAGAGAATTGAACACTGAAGCTTTCTTT.

The chain couples TRBV29-1 to TRBJ2-1; D not certain. Trimming took 4 bases from V and 8 from J, leaving 9 bases between them. The CDR3 extends over 11 amino acids. Germline V CDR1 and CDR2: SQVTM, ANQGSEA. The CDR3 reads CSVVGTDEQFF. The CDR3, as DNA: TGCAGCGTTGTGGGAACGGATGAGCAGTTCTTC.

J is TRBJ1-1 and V is TRBV7-9; D gene ambiguous. This CDR3 region has 15 residues. V lost 0 bases and J lost 1, with 9 bases in between. CDR1 and CDR2 (germline): SEHNR, FQNEAQ (reference sequence). Here the CDR3 reads CASSLATIPNTEAFF. The DNA for the CDR3 is TGTGCCAGCAGCTTAGCAACCATTCCGAACACTGAAGCTTTCTTT.

The chain uses TRBV29-1 and TRBJ2-7; 9 positions agree with TRBD2. This CDR3 spans 17 amino acids. Trimming cost V 6 bases and J 0 bases; bases outside gene matches: 15. Germline V gene data show CDR1 as SQVTM and CDR2 as ANQGSEA. The CDR3 coding sequence is TGCAGCGTAGGTGGCGGGAGGGCGGAGGCGAGCTCCTACGAGCAGTACTTC. It specifies CSVGGGRAEASSYEQYF.

This sequence joins TRBV20-1 and TRBJ2-7; no reliable D call. Germline assignment: CDR1 DFQATT and CDR2 SNEGSKA (reference sequence). There are 12 residues in the CDR3. The CDR3 nucleotides are TGCTCCTACCCTAGGGAACGTAGCGAGCAGTACTTC. Amino acid sequence: CSYPRERSEQYF.

Concerning this clonotype: One end of the junction does not line up with germline, which may come from a read error. CDR3 bases: TGTGCCAGCATTTTACCTCACAGGTATACGCAGTATTTT. Translating it yields CASILPHRYTQYF. V is TRBV28 and J is TRBJ2-3; perhaps TRBD1 as D (5 bases). The CDR3 is 13 residues long. CDR1 is MDHEN and CDR2 is SYDVKM in the germline V gene.

This chain joins TRBV20-1 and TRBJ2-5, with D possibly TRBD1 on 6 matching bases. Germline loops: CDR1 DFQATT, CDR2 SNEGSKA (reference sequence). V lost 6 bases to trimming and J lost 1 base, with 12 bases between them. CDR3 length: 13 amino acids. In DNA, the CDR3 is TGCAGTGCAAAGGGGGTCCCCCAAGAGACCCAGTACTTC. It yields the protein CSAKGVPQETQYF.

This rearrangement joins TRBV12-3 or TRBV12-4 to TRBJ1-2, with D possibly TRBD1 on 6 matching bases. Trimming took 7 bases from V and 7 from J, leaving 16 bases between them. The CDR3 has 13 residues. DNA of the CDR3: TGTGCCAGCACCGACCACAGGGCTGGTGGCTACACCTTC. Residues: CASTDHRAGGYTF.

CDR3 in DNA: TGCGCCAGCAGCCTATACAGGGGCGACACCGGGGAGCTGTTTTTT. Protein product: CASSLYRGDTGELFF. The chain is built from TRBV5-1 and TRBJ2-2; 7 nucleotides align to TRBD1. J gave up 3 bases and V 4 bases, and 6 bases lay outside the gene matches. There are 15 residues in the CDR3. CDR1 is SGHRS and CDR2 is YFSETQ in the germline V gene.